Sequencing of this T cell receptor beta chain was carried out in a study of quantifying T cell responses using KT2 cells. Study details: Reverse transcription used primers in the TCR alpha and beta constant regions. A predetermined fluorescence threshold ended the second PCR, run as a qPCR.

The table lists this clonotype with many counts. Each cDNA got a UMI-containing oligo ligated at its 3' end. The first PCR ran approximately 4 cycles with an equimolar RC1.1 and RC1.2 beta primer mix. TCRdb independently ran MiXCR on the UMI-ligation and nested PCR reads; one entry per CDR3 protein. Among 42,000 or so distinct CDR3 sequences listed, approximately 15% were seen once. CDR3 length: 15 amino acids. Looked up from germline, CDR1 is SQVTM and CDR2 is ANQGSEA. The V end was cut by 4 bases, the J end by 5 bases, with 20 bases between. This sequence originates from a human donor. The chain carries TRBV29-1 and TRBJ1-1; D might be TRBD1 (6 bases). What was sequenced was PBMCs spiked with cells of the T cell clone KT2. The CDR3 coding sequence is TGCAGCGTTGTTTTCCAGGGGCTGAGGGGAACTGAAGCTTTCTTT. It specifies CSVVFQGLRGTEAFF.